The 10 T cell receptor beta chains in this list originate from one sample, sequenced in a study of T cell responses to AZD1222 COVID-19 vaccine. Data came from immunoSEQ multiplex PCR; TCRdb stores just in-frame clones and leaves some out. The repertoire holds 150,000 to 200,000 clones, about 87% seen once, with more than 3.5% in the top ten. The material sequenced was peripheral blood, taken 28 days after the second dose of the MenACWY control vaccine. The source is an adult who received the MenACWY meningococcal vaccine as a control.

The chain employs TRBV10-3 and TRBJ2-7, with 9 bases matching TRBD2. This CDR3 is built from 14 residues. V was pared by 3 bases and J by 13 bases, with 13 bases of the junction left unmatched. Germline V gene lookup returns CDR1 ENHRY and CDR2 SYGVKD. The CDR3 region is CAISDGSLGLATYF. CDR3 nucleotide sequence: TGTGCCATCAGTGATGGCAGTCTCGGACTAGCGACCTACTTC.

DNA of the CDR3: TGTGCCAGCAGCGGAAGTTCTGGGAATGGCTACACCTTC. This encodes CASSGSSGNGYTF. The gene calls are TRBV6-5 and TRBJ1-2; no firm D call. Germline V gene data show CDR1 as MNHEY and CDR2 as SVGAGI. V was pared by 6 bases and J by 6 bases, with 14 bases between. This CDR3 has 13 amino acids.

The gene calls are TRBV19 and TRBJ2-1; 11 bases fit TRBD2. Germline assignment: CDR1 LNHDA and CDR2 SQIVND (reference sequence). The CDR3 totals 15 residues. The V gene end was trimmed by 3 bases and the J gene end by 7 bases; junction bases not matched to a gene: 5. CDR3 loop: CASSIVAGGANEQFF. The CDR3 region has the DNA TGTGCCAGTAGTATCGTAGCGGGAGGGGCAAATGAGCAGTTCTTC.

The chain combines TRBV28 with TRBJ1-3; D ambiguous. The CDR3 runs to 13 residues. Germline V gives CDR1 MDHEN, CDR2 SYDVKM. Trimming took off 5 bases at V and 3 bases at J, with 8 bases between the two ends. For the CDR3, the DNA is TGTGCCAGCAGTGAGGGCAGTGGAAACACCATATATTTT. It encodes CASSEGSGNTIYF.

The chain employs TRBV9 and TRBJ1-2, with no clear D. There are 15 residues in the CDR3. Germline V CDR1 and CDR2: SGDLS, YYNGEE. Trimming stripped 0 bases from V and 2 bases from J, with 11 bases between. CDR3 nucleotides: TGTGCCAGCAGCGTAGCCCCAACAGTAAACTATGGCTACACCTTC. As protein: CASSVAPTVNYGYTF.

The chain employs TRBV2 and TRBJ1-2; 9 nucleotides align to TRBD1. After removal of 3 bases from V and 5 bases from J, the junction contained 4 bases not matched to a gene. Looked up from germline, CDR1 is SNHLY and CDR2 is FYNNEI. This CDR3 is built from 14 residues. CDR3 residues: CASSDPGQGYGYTF. CDR3 sequence (DNA): TGTGCCAGCAGTGACCCGGGACAGGGTTATGGCTACACCTTC.

The gene calls are TRBV29-1 and TRBJ2-3; D is perhaps TRBD1 or TRBD2 (5 bases each). The CDR3 loop spans 13 amino acids. The germline CDR1 and CDR2 sequences are SQVTM and ANQGSEA. The ends were cut back, 2 bases at V and 1 base at J, with 7 bases in the middle. CDR3 bases: TGCAGCGTTGAAAGGGGAGGCACAGATACGCAGTATTTT. This sequence encodes CSVERGGTDTQYF.

V gene TRBV7-6 combines with J gene TRBJ1-6, with a possible D match to TRBD1 (5 bases). From germline, CDR1 is SGHVS and CDR2 FNYEAQ. The CDR3 is 15 amino acids. V lost 3 bases, J lost 7 bases, and 13 bases lay in between. This CDR3 is CASSFSGTANSPLHF. Here the CDR3 DNA reads TGTGCCAGCAGCTTCTCCGGGACCGCGAATTCACCCCTCCACTTT.

This chain joins TRBV12-3 or TRBV12-4 and TRBJ2-3, with D possibly matching TRBD1 (5 bases). Between the trimmed V and J ends, which lost 6 bases and 2 bases, there was a span of 9 bases. CDR3 length: 13 amino acids. The CDR3 is CASRQGPTDTQYF. CDR3 in DNA: TGTGCCAGCAGGCAGGGCCCCACAGATACGCAGTATTTT.

The J gene is TRBJ2-1, the V gene TRBV11-3; TRBD1 matches at 9 bases. CDR1 is SGHNT, CDR2 YENEEA, per germline. The CDR3 consists of 13 residues. Trimming took 5 bases from V and 8 from J; bases not matched to a gene: 4. CDR3 amino acids: CASSTDRGDEQFF. The CDR3 region has the DNA TGTGCCAGCAGCACGGACAGGGGCGATGAGCAGTTCTTC.